This TCR beta chain was sequenced in a study of shared clonotypes between healthy human individuals (dated by TCRdb to 2018 to 2020). Regarding the research as a whole: A couple of women and a few men aged 18 to 49 years were included in the cohort. Per donor, leukapheresis produced somewhere between about 0.8 and 9 billion PBMCs. For each donor, CD4 naive and CD4 memory were each given three plates, CD8 naive was given two plates, and CD8 memory was given one plate. Libraries were prepared and TCR repertoires were sequenced by different laboratories using diverse techniques, in order to increase sequencing depth and limit assay-specific biases. Blood TCR repertoires of roughly five healthy adults were deeply sequenced to estimate repertoire size and the extent of clonotype sharing between individuals.

Healthy HIV-negative adults with no recently reported acute infections or vaccinations were included as donors. Every donor was a Caucasian adult residing in Nashville, Tennessee, USA. Magnetic negative selection was used to enrich CD4+ T cells, after which naive cells were positively selected on CD45RA and the negative fraction became the memory subset. After blood collection by leukapheresis, PBMCs were isolated using Ficoll-Histopaque density gradient centrifugation and then cryopreserved in the vapor phase of liquid nitrogen. Analytical flow cytometry was used to check the purity and quantity of each magnetically sorted T cell population. From each sorted fraction, genomic DNA was isolated and quantified by UV absorbance on a Nanodrop 2000c. Results the study describes overall, beyond this receptor: Incomplete sequencing was indicated by rarefaction of sorted-subset datasets, despite the large sequencing depth. Naive subsets generally had larger estimated clonotype richness than memory subsets. Because the study included only a small number of donors, the genetic and exposure-history diversity represented was limited. Clonotypes shared by all four sorted-subset donors showed higher generation probabilities than non-shared clonotypes. Pairwise subsampling indicated that sequencing depth was expected to affect the degree of clonotype sharing among donors. Sampling was restricted to blood, and TCR repertoires in tissue are likely to differ from TCR repertoires in blood. Sharing across a few donors was observed for around 5% of naive CD4, under 4% of naive CD8, 2% to 2.5% of memory CD4, and around 0.42% of memory CD8 clonotypes.

Using the deep immunoSEQ assay, TCR CDR3 regions were amplified from genomic DNA by multiplex PCR. Extracted genomic DNA from each cell subset was spread evenly across all wells of several immunoSEQ 96-well plates, with each plate serving as a replicate. For sorted subsets, each replicate PCR was loaded with 200 ng genomic DNA, equivalent to about 30,000 T cell genomes. The purified libraries were quantified using a Qubit 3.0 fluorometer, sized with a Bioanalyzer 2100, and then quantified again using the KAPA Library Quantification kit. A separate single-read 150-cycle Illumina NextSeq 550 flow cell was used to sequence each immunoSEQ 96-well plate. The authors' analysis ran thus. Because the immunoSEQ output held only junctional sequences and lacked quality scores, the filtering could not match the filtering applied to full-length reads. To assign V/J genes and CDR3, sequences were annotated using PyIR, a Python wrapper for IgBLAST v1.9, with IMGT germline references. Reads were filtered out if the reads had weak V/J assignments (E-value above 1e-6), no CDR3, stop codons, out-of-frame junctions, or ambiguous translated residues. A V3J clonotype was defined by an identical inferred V gene, J gene, and CDR3 amino acid sequence. The percentage overlap between two repertoires was calculated by dividing the number of shared unique clonotypes by the size of the smaller repertoire. RTK rarefaction, the Chao1 estimator, and Recon v2.1 estimates of unobserved clonotypes were used to assess repertoire richness. Generation probabilities were computed with OLGA for all TCRbeta clonotypes obtained by the gDNA method from four donors. Held by TCRdb, this immuneACCESS table contains in-frame sequences only and omits some clones. Under half of the omission traces to an unresolved V gene where checked; the cause of the rest is unknown. V and J calls and clone size are those listed in that table; D and trimming were worked out from the DNA. The sample table records over a million clones; roughly 96% of these occur just once. The ten largest clonotypes hold 1% to 1.5% of the sample.

A word on this clone: This receptor's antigen is unknown. Base qualities are not at hand, and no much larger clone is one base apart.

The source material was naive CD4+ T cells sorted from blood. The cell subset or site tag for this specimen amounts to: CD45RA+ positively selected. The origin of this receptor is a man aged 25-45 years in good health.

The CDR3 here reads CASSSGLAGEDTQYF. DNA sequence: TGCGCCAGCAGTTCCGGACTAGCGGGAGAAGATACGCAGTATTTT. Recombination linked TRBV10-2 to TRBJ2-3, and 13 junctional nucleotides match TRBD2. The CDR3 goes from the cysteine to the phenylalanine over 15 residues. The only DNA kept is the CDR3, 45 bases in frame from the first base. According to the germline V gene, CDR1 reads WSHSY and CDR2 reads SAAADI. Trimming accounts for 5 bases at V and 5 bases at J, while the number of junction bases matched to no gene is 4.